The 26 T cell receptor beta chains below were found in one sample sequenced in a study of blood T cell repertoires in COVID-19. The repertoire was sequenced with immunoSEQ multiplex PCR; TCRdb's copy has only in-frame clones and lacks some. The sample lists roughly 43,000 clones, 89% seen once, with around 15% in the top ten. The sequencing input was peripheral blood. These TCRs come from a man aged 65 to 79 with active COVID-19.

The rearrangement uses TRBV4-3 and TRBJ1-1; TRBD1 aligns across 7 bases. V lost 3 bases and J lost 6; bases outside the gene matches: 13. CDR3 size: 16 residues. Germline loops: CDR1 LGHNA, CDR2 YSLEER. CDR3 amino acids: CASSHGHDRAKSEAFF. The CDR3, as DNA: TGCGCCAGCAGCCATGGTCATGACAGGGCGAAATCTGAAGCTTTCTTT.

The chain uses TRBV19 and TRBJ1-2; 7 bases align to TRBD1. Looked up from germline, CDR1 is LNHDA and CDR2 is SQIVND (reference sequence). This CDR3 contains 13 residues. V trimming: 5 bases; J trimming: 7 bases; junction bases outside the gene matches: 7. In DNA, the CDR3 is TGTGCCAGTAGTGAAGCCCACAGGGGTGGCTACACCTTC. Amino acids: CASSEAHRGGYTF.

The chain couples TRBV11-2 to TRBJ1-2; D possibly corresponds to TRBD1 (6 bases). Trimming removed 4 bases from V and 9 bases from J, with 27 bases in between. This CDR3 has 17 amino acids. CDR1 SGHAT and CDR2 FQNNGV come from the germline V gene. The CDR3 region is CASSYNTNTGNPHRYTF. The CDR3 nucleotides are TGTGCCAGCAGCTATAACACGAATACAGGGAACCCCCATCGCTACACCTTC.

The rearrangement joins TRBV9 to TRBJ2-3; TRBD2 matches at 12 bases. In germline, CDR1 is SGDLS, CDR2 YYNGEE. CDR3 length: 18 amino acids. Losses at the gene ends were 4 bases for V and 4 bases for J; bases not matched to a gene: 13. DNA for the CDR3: TGTGCCAGCAGCTCAGTGGCTAGCGGGGGGGTGCAGGCAGATACGCAGTATTTT. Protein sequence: CASSSVASGGVQADTQYF.

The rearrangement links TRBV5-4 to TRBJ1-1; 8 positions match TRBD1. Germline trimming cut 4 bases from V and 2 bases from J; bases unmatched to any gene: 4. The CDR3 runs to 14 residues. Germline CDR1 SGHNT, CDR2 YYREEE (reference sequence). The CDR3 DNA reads TGTGCCAGCAGCAAAGGACAGGGCAACACTGAAGCTTTCTTT. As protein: CASSKGQGNTEAFF. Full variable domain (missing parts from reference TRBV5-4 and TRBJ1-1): ETGVTQSPTHLIKTRGQQVTLRCSSQSGHNTVSWYQQALGQGPQFIFQYYREEENGRGNFPPRFSGLQFPNYSSELNVNALELDDSALYLCASSKGQGNTEAFFGQGTRLTVV.

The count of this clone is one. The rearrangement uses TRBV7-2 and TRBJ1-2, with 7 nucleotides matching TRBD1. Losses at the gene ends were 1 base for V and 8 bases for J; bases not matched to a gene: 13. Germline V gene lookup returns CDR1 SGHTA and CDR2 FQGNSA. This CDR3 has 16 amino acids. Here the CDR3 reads CASSLEGTVQSMGYTF. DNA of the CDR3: TGTGCCAGCAGCTTAGAGGGGACAGTGCAGTCTATGGGCTACACCTTC.

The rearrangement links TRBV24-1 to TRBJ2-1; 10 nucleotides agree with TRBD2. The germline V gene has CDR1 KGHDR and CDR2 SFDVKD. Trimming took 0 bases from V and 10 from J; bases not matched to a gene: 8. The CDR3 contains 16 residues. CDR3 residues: CATSDLRVAGGYEQFF. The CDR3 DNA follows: TGTGCCACCAGTGATTTGAGGGTAGCGGGGGGTTACGAGCAGTTCTTC.

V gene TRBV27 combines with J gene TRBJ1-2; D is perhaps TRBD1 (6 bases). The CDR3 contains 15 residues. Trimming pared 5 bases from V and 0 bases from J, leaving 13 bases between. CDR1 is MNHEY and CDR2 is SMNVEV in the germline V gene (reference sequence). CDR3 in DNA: TGTGCCAGCAGTCGAGGACAGATAGCTAACTATGGCTACACCTTC. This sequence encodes CASSRGQIANYGYTF.

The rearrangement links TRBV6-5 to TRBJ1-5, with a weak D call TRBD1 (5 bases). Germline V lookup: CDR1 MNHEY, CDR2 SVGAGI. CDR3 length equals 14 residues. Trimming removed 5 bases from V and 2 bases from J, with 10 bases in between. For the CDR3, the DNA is TGTGCCAGCAGTCAGGGCCTGGGCAATCAGCCCCAGCATTTT. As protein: CASSQGLGNQPQHF.

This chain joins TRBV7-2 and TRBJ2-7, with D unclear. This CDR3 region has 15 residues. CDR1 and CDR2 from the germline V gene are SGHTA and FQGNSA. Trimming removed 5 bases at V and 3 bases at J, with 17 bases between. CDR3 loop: CASSISSLHYYEQYF. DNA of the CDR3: TGTGCCAGCAGCATAAGTAGTCTACACTACTACGAGCAGTACTTC.

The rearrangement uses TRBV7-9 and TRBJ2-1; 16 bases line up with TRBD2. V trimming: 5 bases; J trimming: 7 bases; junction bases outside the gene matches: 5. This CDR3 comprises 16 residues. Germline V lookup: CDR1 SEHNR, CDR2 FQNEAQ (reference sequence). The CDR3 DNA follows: TGTGCCAGCAGCCAGGGACTAGCGGGGGGGCTAAATGAGCAGTTCTTC. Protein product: CASSQGLAGGLNEQFF.

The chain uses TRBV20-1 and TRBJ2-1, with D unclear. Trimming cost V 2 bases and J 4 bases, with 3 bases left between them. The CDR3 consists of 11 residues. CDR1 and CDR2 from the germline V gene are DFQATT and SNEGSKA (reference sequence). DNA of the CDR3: TGCAGTGCTAGACCATACAATGAGCAGTTCTTC. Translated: CSARPYNEQFF.

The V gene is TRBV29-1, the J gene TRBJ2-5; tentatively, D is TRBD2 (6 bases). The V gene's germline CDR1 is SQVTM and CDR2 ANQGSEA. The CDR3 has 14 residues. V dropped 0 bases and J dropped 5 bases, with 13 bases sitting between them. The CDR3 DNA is TGCAGCGTTGAAGAACTGCCAGGGAGGGAGACCCAGTACTTC. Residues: CSVEELPGRETQYF.

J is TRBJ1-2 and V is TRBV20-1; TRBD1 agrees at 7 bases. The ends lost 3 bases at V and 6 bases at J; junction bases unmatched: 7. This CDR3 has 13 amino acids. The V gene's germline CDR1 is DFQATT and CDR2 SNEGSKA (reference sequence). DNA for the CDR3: TGCAGTGCTAGTCCAGGGGGGTTGGATGGCTACACCTTC. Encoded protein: CSASPGGLDGYTF.

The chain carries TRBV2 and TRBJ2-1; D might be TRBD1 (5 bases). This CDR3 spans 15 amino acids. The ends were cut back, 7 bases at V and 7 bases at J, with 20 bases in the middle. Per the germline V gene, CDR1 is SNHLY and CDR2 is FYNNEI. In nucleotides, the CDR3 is TGTGCCAGCACCATATCGGTGCAGGGATGGAATGAGCAGTTCTTC. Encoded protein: CASTISVQGWNEQFF.

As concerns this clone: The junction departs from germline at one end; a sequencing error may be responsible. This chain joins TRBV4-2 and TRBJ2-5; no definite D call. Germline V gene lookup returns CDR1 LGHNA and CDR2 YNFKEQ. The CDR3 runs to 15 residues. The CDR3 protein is CASSQDLLGPTKMHF. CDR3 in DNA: TGTGCCAGCAGCCAAGATCTTCTTGGCCCCACCAAAATGCACTTC.

DNA of the CDR3: TGTGCCAGCAGCCGAGACAGGGCCCAGAACACCGGGGAGCTGTTTTTT. Translated, it gives CASSRDRAQNTGELFF. The gene calls are TRBV7-3 and TRBJ2-2; TRBD1 agrees at 7 bases. V lost 5 bases to trimming and J lost 1 base; unmatched junction nucleotides: 7. The CDR3 loop spans 16 amino acids. Per the germline V gene, CDR1 is SGHTA and CDR2 is FQGTGA.

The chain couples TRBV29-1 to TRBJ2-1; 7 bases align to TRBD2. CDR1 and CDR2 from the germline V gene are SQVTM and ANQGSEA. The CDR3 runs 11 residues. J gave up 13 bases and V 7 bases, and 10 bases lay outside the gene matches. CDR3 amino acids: CSAQLGGTQFF. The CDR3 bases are TGCAGCGCTCAACTGGGGGGGACTCAGTTCTTC.

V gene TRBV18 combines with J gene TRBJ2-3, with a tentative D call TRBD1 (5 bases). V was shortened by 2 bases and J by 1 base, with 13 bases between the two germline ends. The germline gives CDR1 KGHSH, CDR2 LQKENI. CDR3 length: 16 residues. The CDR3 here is CASSPSRTRRTDTQYF. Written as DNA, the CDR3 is TGTGCCAGCTCACCATCCCGGACACGACGCACAGATACGCAGTATTTT.

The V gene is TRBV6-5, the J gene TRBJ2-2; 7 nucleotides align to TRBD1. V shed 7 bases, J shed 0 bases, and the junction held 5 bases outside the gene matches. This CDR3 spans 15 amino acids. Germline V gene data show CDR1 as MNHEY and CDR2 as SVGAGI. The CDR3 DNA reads TGTGCCAGCAACTATCAGGGGGCGAACACCGGGGAGCTGTTTTTT. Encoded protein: CASNYQGANTGELFF.

The chain's CDR3 is CASSLGGGHTEAFF. CDR3 in DNA: TGTGCCAGCAGCTTGGGAGGGGGCCACACTGAAGCTTTCTTT. V usage is TRBV5-4 and J usage is TRBJ1-1; TRBD1 matches 7 bases. CDR3 length: 14 residues. After removal of 0 bases from V and 3 bases from J, the junction contained 2 bases not matched to a gene. Germline V gives CDR1 SGHNT, CDR2 YYREEE (reference sequence).

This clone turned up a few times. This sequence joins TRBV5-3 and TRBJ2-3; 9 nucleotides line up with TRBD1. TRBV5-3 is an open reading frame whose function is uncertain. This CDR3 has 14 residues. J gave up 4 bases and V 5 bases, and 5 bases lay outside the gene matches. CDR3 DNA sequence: TGTGCCAGAAGACCTGACAGGGGGGCAGATACGCAGTATTTT. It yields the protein CARRPDRGADTQYF.

Here the CDR3 reads CASSVLKRGRPDTQYF. CDR3 bases: TGTGCCAGTAGTGTACTAAAGCGGGGGAGGCCAGATACGCAGTATTTT. The rearrangement joins TRBV19 to TRBJ2-3, with 8 bases that match TRBD2. The CDR3 has 16 residues. Germline V gene sequence: CDR1 LNHDA, CDR2 SQIVND (reference sequence). Trimming removed 5 bases from V and 4 bases from J; junction bases left unmatched: 11.

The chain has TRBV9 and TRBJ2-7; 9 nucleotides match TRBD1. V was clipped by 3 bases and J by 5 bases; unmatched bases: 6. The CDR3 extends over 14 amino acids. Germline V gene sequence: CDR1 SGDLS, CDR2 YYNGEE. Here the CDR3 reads CASSAGTGYHEQYF. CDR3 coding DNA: TGTGCCAGCAGCGCCGGGACAGGGTACCACGAGCAGTACTTC.

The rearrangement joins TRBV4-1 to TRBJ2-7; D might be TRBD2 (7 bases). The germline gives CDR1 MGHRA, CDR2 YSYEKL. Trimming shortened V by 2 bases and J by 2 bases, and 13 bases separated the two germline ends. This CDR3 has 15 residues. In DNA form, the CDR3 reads TGCGCCAGCAGCCAATGGGGGGGGGCAACCTACGAGCAGTACTTC. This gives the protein CASSQWGGATYEQYF.

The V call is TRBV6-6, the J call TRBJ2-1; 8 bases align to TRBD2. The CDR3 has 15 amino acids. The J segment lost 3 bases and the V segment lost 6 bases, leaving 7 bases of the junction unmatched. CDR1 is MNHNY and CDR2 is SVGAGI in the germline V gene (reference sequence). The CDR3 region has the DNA TGTGCCAGCAGCCCCATGAGCGGGAGCTACAATGAGCAGTTCTTC. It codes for CASSPMSGSYNEQFF.